A single sample gave rise to the 8 T cell receptor beta chains below, sequenced in a study of T cells in Graves' hyperthyroidism and ophthalmopathy. TCR beta CDR3 regions were amplified from RNA transcripts. The study used the HTBI primer set for a first-round RT-PCR of the TCR CDR3. TCRdb re-derived calls from the multiplex PCR reads in MiXCR, one entry per CDR3 protein. Altogether 640,000 or so distinct CDR3 sequences are present, roughly 14% being singletons, with the ten largest covering 4% to 5.5%. Sequenced sample: blood. All receptors derive from a woman in her forties with Graves' ophthalmopathy.

This clonotype was seen at least ten times. The chain links TRBV27 to TRBJ2-7, with no clear D. CDR3 length: 13 residues. The V end lost 5 bases, the J end lost 5 bases, and 13 bases lay between the germline ends. Germline V gene lookup returns CDR1 MNHEY and CDR2 SMNVEV (reference sequence). The chain's CDR3 is CASSPSWFHEQYF. In DNA form, the CDR3 reads TGTGCCAGCAGTCCCTCGTGGTTCCACGAGCAGTACTTC.

V and J are TRBV11-2 and TRBJ1-1; weak D call: TRBD1 (6 bases). With 1 base removed from V and 1 base from J, the gap between germline ends came to 13 bases. The CDR3 is made up of 16 amino acids. Looked up from germline, CDR1 is SGHAT and CDR2 is FQNNGV. This CDR3 is CASSLGGARTNTEAFF. The DNA for the CDR3 is TGTGCCAGCAGCTTAGGGGGGGCCAGAACGAACACTGAAGCTTTCTTT.

This clonotype was recorded at least ten times. This chain joins TRBV28 and TRBJ2-7; D unclear. Germline V gene data show CDR1 as MDHEN and CDR2 as SYDVKM. The CDR3 runs 12 residues. Trimming left V 5 bases short and J 3 bases short, with 8 bases between. The CDR3: CASSPTFYEQYF. CDR3 DNA sequence: TGTGCCAGCAGTCCAACATTCTACGAGCAGTACTTC. Full variable domain (outside the CDR3, taken from reference TRBV28 and TRBJ2-7): DVKVTQSSRYLVKRTGEKVFLECVQDMDHENMFWYRQDPGLGLRLIYFSYDVKMKEKGDIPEGYSVSREKKERFSLILESASTNQTSMYLCASSPTFYEQYFGPGTRLTVT.

There are many counts of this clonotype. V gene TRBV27 combines with J gene TRBJ1-2; D call uncertain. The CDR3 contains 15 residues. Germline lookup yields CDR1 MNHEY and CDR2 SMNVEV (reference sequence). The V and J ends lost 0 bases and 5 bases respectively, with 13 bases between them. CDR3 nucleotide sequence: TGTGCCAGCAGTTTATCCCCGTCGCTGGCATATGGCTACACCTTC. It specifies CASSLSPSLAYGYTF.

This clonotype was seen many times. The chain combines TRBV7-2 with TRBJ1-5; D remains ambiguous. This CDR3 contains 16 residues. Looked up from germline, CDR1 is SGHTA and CDR2 is FQGNSA. V was pared by 5 bases and J by 2 bases, with 16 bases between. CDR3 protein: CASSPWWRNGNQPQHF. CDR3 DNA: TGTGCCAGCAGCCCCTGGTGGAGAAATGGCAATCAGCCCCAGCATTTT.

V and J are TRBV3-1 and TRBJ1-1; D is unclear. V shed 4 bases and J shed 4 bases, with 16 bases lying between them. CDR3 length: 15 amino acids. Germline CDR1 is LGHDT and CDR2 is YNNKEL (reference sequence). The CDR3 region has the DNA TGTGCCAGCAGCCCCGGCGGCCCGGCGGCCACTGAAGCTTTCTTT. Its protein is CASSPGGPAATEAFF.

In its sample, this clonotype was seen many times. V and J are TRBV28 and TRBJ1-2; D remains ambiguous. V gave up 1 base and J gave up 5 bases, with 8 bases separating them. The length of the CDR3 is 13 residues. Germline assignment: CDR1 MDHEN and CDR2 SYDVKM. CDR3 nucleotide sequence: TGTGCCAGCAGTTTATCGCAGGATTATGGCTACACCTTC. Amino acids: CASSLSQDYGYTF.

At least ten counts were recorded for this clonotype. This chain links TRBV20-1 with TRBJ2-5, with 13 bases that match TRBD2. V shed 3 bases, J shed 4 bases, and the junction held 5 bases outside the gene matches. The CDR3 runs 15 residues. Germline V CDR1 and CDR2: DFQATT, SNEGSKA (reference sequence). DNA for the CDR3: TGCAGTGCTAGCCGGACTAGCGGGAGATCAGAGACCCAGTACTTC. Translating it yields CSASRTSGRSETQYF.